Listed below are T cell receptor beta chains from one sample, sequenced in a study of shared clonotypes between healthy human individuals. Measured with immunoSEQ multiplex PCR; TCRdb has only the in-frame clones, and not every one. The repertoire holds under 2.5 million clones, with 85% to 95% as singletons. Sequenced: naive CD4+ T cells from PBMCs. These receptors all come from a man in his late teens or twenties in good health. Some clones in this sample may be carry-over from other donors' samples. Both conserved end residues are trimmed from each CDR3. Rows give clone size only sometimes, using once, few, many, or a class for an expanded clone.

j_gene,v_gene,abundance,CDR3aa
TRBJ2-7,TRBV2,-,ASSVGGEQY
TRBJ2-4,TRBV28,-,ASSKTGVGKNIQY
TRBJ2-5,TRBV14,-,ASSQAFDRVQETQY
TRBJ1-2,TRBV25-1,-,ASSDSRAGGRYGYT
TRBJ2-5,TRBV5-1,-,ASSLGVGFQETQY
TRBJ2-1,TRBV28,-,ASSSSGSSYNEQF
TRBJ1-1,TRBV7-8,-,ASTPGRNTEAF
TRBJ2-1,TRBV30,once,AWRLFGSGRDNEQF
TRBJ1-2,TRBV5-6,-,ASSLAVAGERYGYT
TRBJ1-2,TRBV7-6,-,ASSPLLPDGFKGGYT
TRBJ1-2,TRBV18,-,ASSPLPVLNYGYT
TRBJ2-3,TRBV7-2,-,ASSLGLATDTQY
TRBJ2-3,TRBV4-3,-,ASSPGLAGGTDTQY
TRBJ1-5,TRBV18,-,ASSPQSNQPQH
TRBJ1-5,TRBV28,-,ASSLEGTEFSNQPQH
TRBJ2-1,TRBV6-6,-,ASSPRDEQF
TRBJ1-4,TRBV7-6,once,ASSLSRGEKLF
TRBJ1-1,TRBV6-5,-,ASSINRNTEAF
TRBJ1-1,TRBV5-5,-,ASSSSGQGTTEAF
TRBJ2-7,TRBV7-3,-,ASRASGSNEQY
TRBJ1-2,TRBV7-2,-,ASSSARGIGYT
TRBJ2-3,TRBV11-2,-,ASRLRNRGRKEDTQY
TRBJ2-1,TRBV6-1,-,ASSPWTGGGPQF
TRBJ2-3,TRBV6-4,-,ASSELFLSTTTLY
TRBJ2-3,TRBV4-1,-,ASSRPGTSVRGSDTQY